These T cell receptor beta chains were read from a single sample in a study of blood T cell repertoires in COVID-19. Assay: immunoSEQ multiplex PCR; the TCRdb copy retains only in-frame clones and omits some. The sample has roughly 100,000 clones, 75% to 90% seen once. Source material: peripheral blood. The receptors here all came from a woman older than 75 with acute or convalescent COVID-19. Each CDR3 is given with its conserved first and last residue. A D gene is named only where the DNA matches it firmly. For some rows the clone size is stated as once, few or many, or as a class when expanded; others skip it.

J: TRBJ2-3
D: .
size: .
V: TRBV29-1
DNA: TGCAGCGTTGAGGCAGGGCCAGATACGCAGTATTTT
CDR3: CSVEAGPDTQYF

J: TRBJ2-5
D: TRBD1
size: .
V: TRBV24-1
DNA: TGTGCCACCAGTGACCCCGGGACAGACCAAGAGACCCAGTACTTC
CDR3: CATSDPGTDQETQYF

J: TRBJ2-7
D: .
size: .
V: TRBV2
DNA: TGTGCCAGCAGTTGGGGGCTAGCGGACGAGCAGTACTTC
CDR3: CASSWGLADEQYF

J: TRBJ1-5
D: TRBD1
size: .
V: TRBV28
DNA: TGTGCCAGCAGGACCGGACAGGGGCGTCAGCCCCAGCATTTT
CDR3: CASRTGQGRQPQHF

J: TRBJ1-1
D: .
size: .
V: TRBV29-1
DNA: TGCAGCGTTGACAGGGGGAACACTGAAGCTTTCTTT
CDR3: CSVDRGNTEAFF

J: TRBJ2-1
D: .
size: .
V: TRBV7-2
DNA: TGTGCCAGCAGCTTCTTCCCCGGGACAGGGACTAGCAATGAGCAGTTCTTC
CDR3: CASSFFPGTGTSNEQFF

J: TRBJ1-1
D: TRBD1
size: .
V: TRBV7-2
DNA: TGTGCCAGCAGCTTCCACAGGGGCAACACTGAAGCTTTCTTT
CDR3: CASSFHRGNTEAFF

J: TRBJ1-1
D: .
size: few
V: TRBV7-3
DNA: TGTGCCAGCAGGTTGACATACGAGAACACTGAAGCTTTCTTT
CDR3: CASRLTYENTEAFF

J: TRBJ1-2
D: TRBD1
size: .
V: TRBV7-8
DNA: TGTGCCAGCAGCTTAGTTGACAGGGTAGATGGCTACACCTTC
CDR3: CASSLVDRVDGYTF

J: TRBJ2-7
D: .
size: .
V: TRBV5-5
DNA: TGTGCCAGCAGCTTGGGCGTATACGAGCAGTACTTC
CDR3: CASSLGVYEQYF

J: TRBJ1-2
D: .
size: once
V: TRBV24-1
DNA: TGTGCCACCAGTATAGGGGCCTATGGCTACACCTTC
CDR3: CATSIGAYGYTF

J: TRBJ2-7
D: TRBD2
size: .
V: TRBV28
DNA: TGTGCCAGCAGGTCACTAGCGGGGGGGTACGAGCAGTACTTC
CDR3: CASRSLAGGYEQYF

J: TRBJ1-4
D: TRBD1
size: .
V: TRBV25-1
DNA: TGTGCCAGCAGTCTGGACAGGGGAAAACTGTTTTTT
CDR3: CASSLDRGKLFF

J: TRBJ2-1
D: TRBD2
size: .
V: TRBV7-9
DNA: TGTGCCAGCAGCTTAACCCTCGGCGGGGGGGCAATTTACAATGAGCAGTTCTTC
CDR3: CASSLTLGGGAIYNEQFF

J: TRBJ1-6
D: .
size: .
V: TRBV5-6
DNA: TGTGCCAGCAGCCCCGGGACACTGCGAAATTCACCCCTCCACTTT
CDR3: CASSPGTLRNSPLHF

J: TRBJ1-1
D: .
size: .
V: TRBV5-1
DNA: TGCGCCAGCAGCCCTGGACTCTGGCAGGGAGGCACTGAAGCTTTCTTT
CDR3: CASSPGLWQGGTEAFF

J: TRBJ1-1
D: .
size: .
V: TRBV24-1
DNA: TGTGCCACCAGTGACAGGGACCTCCGGGGGAGCACTGAAGCTTTCTTT
CDR3: CATSDRDLRGSTEAFF

J: TRBJ2-7
D: TRBD1
size: once
V: TRBV10-3
DNA: TGTGCCATCAGAGACAGGGGCTACGAGCAGTACTTC
CDR3: CAIRDRGYEQYF

J: TRBJ1-2
D: TRBD1
size: .
V: TRBV4-3
DNA: TGCGCCAGCAGCCAAGAGGTTGTAGGGACAGGGGTCCGAGGCTATGGCTACACCTTC
CDR3: CASSQEVVGTGVRGYGYTF

J: TRBJ2-5
D: .
size: .
V: TRBV12-3/TRBV12-4
DNA: TGTGCCAGCAGTCTGGGACTTCCAGAGACCCAGTACTTC
CDR3: CASSLGLPETQYF

J: TRBJ2-7
D: .
size: .
V: TRBV6-2/TRBV6-3
DNA: TGTGCCAGCACCCCCCGGGACAACCGTCCCTACGAGCAGTACTTC
CDR3: CASTPRDNRPYEQYF

J: TRBJ2-1
D: TRBD2
size: .
V: TRBV10-3
DNA: TGTGCCATCAGTGAGTCATTCGGACTAGCGGGGGGCCATGAGCAGTTCTTC
CDR3: CAISESFGLAGGHEQFF

J: TRBJ2-3
D: .
size: .
V: TRBV11-2
DNA: TGTGCCAGCAGCCCTCCGTCGTGGGGGACTTACACAGATACGCAGTATTTT
CDR3: CASSPPSWGTYTDTQYF

J: TRBJ1-1
D: .
size: few
V: TRBV19
DNA: TGTGCCAGTAGTATAGGGGTAAGACAGGCATACACTGAAGCTTTCTTT
CDR3: CASSIGVRQAYTEAFF

J: TRBJ1-5
D: TRBD1
size: .
V: TRBV28
DNA: TGTGCCAGCACCATTCTCGGACAGGGGGTTCAGCCCCAGCATTTT
CDR3: CASTILGQGVQPQHF

J: TRBJ1-1
D: TRBD1
size: .
V: TRBV7-8
DNA: TGTGCCAGCAGCTTTCTGACAGGGGGAAACACTGAAGCTTTCTTT
CDR3: CASSFLTGGNTEAFF

J: TRBJ2-5
D: TRBD2
size: .
V: TRBV6-2/TRBV6-3
DNA: TGTGCCAGCAGTCCGAGAATAGCTAGCGGGGGGCTGAATTGGGAGACCCAGTACTTC
CDR3: CASSPRIASGGLNWETQYF

J: TRBJ2-7
D: TRBD1
size: .
V: TRBV7-2
DNA: TGTGCCAGCAGCTTCGGGACAGTCTACGAGCAGTACTTC
CDR3: CASSFGTVYEQYF

J: TRBJ2-7
D: .
size: .
V: TRBV5-6
DNA: TGTGCCAGCAGTATTGCTGGGGGCTTGGTGGAGCAGTACTTC
CDR3: CASSIAGGLVEQYF